The subject of this entry is one T cell receptor beta chain. As yet, its antigen is unknown. In germline, CDR1 is SGHVS, CDR2 FNYEAQ. There are 17 residues in the CDR3. Trimming took 6 bases from V and 6 from J, leaving 23 bases between them. This record comes from a study of response to subunit inactivated influenza vaccine. Study conclusions and caveats: Each seasonal flu vaccination may recruit only limited new T cells, authors suggested.

TCRdb independently ran MiXCR on the RT-PCR reads; one entry per CDR3 protein. The repertoire includes more than 250,000 distinct CDR3 sequences, 20% to 25% of them detected once, and about 10% sits in the top ten. The J gene is TRBJ2-2, the V gene TRBV7-6, with TRBD1 as a possible D gene (7 bases). This clonotype originated in a man between 50 and 75 years old who received an inactivated influenza vaccine. This specimen was PBMCs from blood, taken about 19 months after vaccination. CDR3 loop: CASRSFQGGEKAGELFF. CDR3 DNA: TGTGCCAGCAGATCCTTCCAGGGGGGAGAAAAGGCCGGGGAGCTGTTTTTT.